This T cell receptor (beta chain) derives from a study of blood T cell repertoires in COVID-19 (TCRdb year 2020). About the investigation overall: Samples from collaborators originated in the United States, Italy and Spain and spanned both the acute and convalescent phases of COVID-19. The prospective study material was composed of cDNA or gDNA derived from T cells, B-cell-depleted T cells, or PBMCs. Samples were obtained from the ongoing ImmuneRACE study (first 160 participants) and from 1,254 subjects provided by 6 global collaborators. Subjects who had been exposed to COVID-19, were actively infected with it, or had recovered from it provided the deeply sampled blood TCRbeta repertoires that made up the dataset. Sample metadata almost always included a de-identified subject ID, COVID-19 status, age in years and sex. A freely available public database, intended as a resource for researchers studying the immune response to SARS-CoV-2, is where the repertoires were released. Where available, HLA class I and class II types were obtained from metadata supplied by the sample provider rather than from assay-based typing.

For this clone: Its antigen remains undetermined. Qualities for individual bases were not recorded, and no much larger clone is one base off.

Participants in the prospective study were aged about 18 to 89 years, lived in approximately 26 United States geographic areas, and enrolled through a virtual design. To assign participants to cohorts, the prospective study relied on clinical history that participants themselves reported in a screening survey and a study questionnaire. Recovered participants in ImmuneRACE Cohort 3 were defined as having two consecutive negative NP/OP PCR tests, clearance from a healthcare professional, or resolution of symptoms. Mobile phlebotomists in the prospective study collected whole blood, serum and a nasopharyngeal or oropharyngeal swab from every participant. Participants in the prospective study had the option to provide additional blood draws and questionnaires over an approximately 2-month period. Blood samples from the prospective study were shipped frozen or at room temperature prior to DNA extraction.

TCRbeta CDR3 regions were amplified from genomic DNA by means of the immunoSEQ Assay, a bias-controlled multiplex PCR. In the source study's methods: Nucleated cell counts per sample were estimated from amplification of reference gene primers within the assay. To quantify the absolute abundance of each unique TCRbeta CDR3 rearrangement, sequence reads were collapsed and filtered. For each sample, productive Simpson clonality was calculated as the square root of Simpson's diversity index across productive rearrangements. TCRdb limited this immuneACCESS table to in-frame rearrangements with V and J called. A share of clones is missing; checked studies link under half to unresolved V genes, and the rest is unexplained. The V and J calls and clone size were taken over from that table, and D and trimming were inferred from the DNA. The sample table records over 200,000 clones; about 90% of these occur just once. The ten largest clones take up less than 14% of the sample.

Here is what the overall study found, with its caveats: Clinical and demographic metadata were provided uncurated, with the amount varying by source and participant.

The germline V gene (reference sequence) specifies LNHDA as CDR1 and SQIVND as CDR2. The V and J ends are trimmed by 5 bases and 6 bases, leaving 7 bases between them. The CDR3 numbers 12 residues from cysteine through phenylalanine. The entry retains the CDR3 DNA only, 36 bases that are in frame from base 1. The chain employs TRBV19 and TRBJ2-2; the D gene cannot be named for sure. Source material: PBMCs or T cells enriched from blood (not recorded which). The TCR originated in a young man who had recovered from COVID-19. Read as DNA, the sequence is TGTGCCAGTAGTCTAGGGCCCGGGGAGCTGTTTTTT. Its translation reads: CASSLGPGELFF.